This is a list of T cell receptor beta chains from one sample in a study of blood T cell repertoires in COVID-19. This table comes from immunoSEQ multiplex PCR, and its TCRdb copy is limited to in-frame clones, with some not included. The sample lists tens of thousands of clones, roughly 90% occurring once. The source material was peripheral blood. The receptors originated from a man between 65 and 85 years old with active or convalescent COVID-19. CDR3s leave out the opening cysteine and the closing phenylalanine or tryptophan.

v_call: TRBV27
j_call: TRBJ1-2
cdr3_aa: ASSPDRVGGYT

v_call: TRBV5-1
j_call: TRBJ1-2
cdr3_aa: ASSRGQGAEGYT

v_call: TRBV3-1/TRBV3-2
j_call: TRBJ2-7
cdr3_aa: ASSQDPGGPAILSYEQY

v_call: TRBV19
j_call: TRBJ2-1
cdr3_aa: ASSPGTGPYNEQF

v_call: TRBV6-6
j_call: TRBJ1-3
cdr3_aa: ASGSGGLSGNTIY

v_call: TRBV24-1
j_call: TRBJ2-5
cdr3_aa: ATATGAEETQY

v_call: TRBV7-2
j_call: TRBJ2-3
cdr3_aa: ASSTVLVLAGGTTDTQY

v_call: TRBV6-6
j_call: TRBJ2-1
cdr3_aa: ASSVSSGGLYNEQF

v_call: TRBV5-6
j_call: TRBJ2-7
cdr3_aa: ASSSGIGLAGYTYEQY

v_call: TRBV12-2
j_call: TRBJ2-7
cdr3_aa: ASRIIEAFLHEQY

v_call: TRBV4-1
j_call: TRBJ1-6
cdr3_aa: ASSQDPGNNSPLH

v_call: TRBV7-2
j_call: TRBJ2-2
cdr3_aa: ASSLVGGAGELF

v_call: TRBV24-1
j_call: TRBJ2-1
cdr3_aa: ATSDVGQGGYNEQF

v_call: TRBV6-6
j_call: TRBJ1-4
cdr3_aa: ASREPDLNEKLF

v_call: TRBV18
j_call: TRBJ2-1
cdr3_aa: ASSPDAGYNEQF

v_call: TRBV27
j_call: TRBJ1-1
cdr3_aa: ASSFSSGTEAF

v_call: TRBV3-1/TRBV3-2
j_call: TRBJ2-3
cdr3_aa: ASSQGTRDTQY

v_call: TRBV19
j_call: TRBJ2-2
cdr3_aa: ASSIDEGIAPRELF

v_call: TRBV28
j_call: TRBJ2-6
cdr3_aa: ASSSRDRSGLSGANVLT

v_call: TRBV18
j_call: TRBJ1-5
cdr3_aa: ASSPPGTSNQPQH

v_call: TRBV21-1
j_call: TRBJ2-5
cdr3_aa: ASSKVRREPVETQY

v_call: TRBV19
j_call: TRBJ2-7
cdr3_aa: ASSIGTGGSYEQY

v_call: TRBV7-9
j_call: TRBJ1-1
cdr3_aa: ASSLAGQGQAF

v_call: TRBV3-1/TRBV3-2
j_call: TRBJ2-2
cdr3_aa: ASSQGSGTGELF

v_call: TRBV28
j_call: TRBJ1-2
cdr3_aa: ASSSGTVGPEGGYT

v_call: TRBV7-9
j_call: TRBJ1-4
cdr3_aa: ASSFGSTEELF

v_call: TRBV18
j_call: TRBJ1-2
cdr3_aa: ASSPGTENYGYT

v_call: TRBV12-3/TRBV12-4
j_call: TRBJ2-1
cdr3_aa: ASSLRVRAAWF

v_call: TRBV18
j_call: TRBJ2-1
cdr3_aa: ASSPGLEGEQF

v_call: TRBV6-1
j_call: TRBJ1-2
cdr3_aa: ASSRPRTGGYGYT

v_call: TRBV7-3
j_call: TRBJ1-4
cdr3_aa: ASSLSTVEKLF

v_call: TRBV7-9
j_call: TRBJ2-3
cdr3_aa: ASSLGDQTPGVSDTQY

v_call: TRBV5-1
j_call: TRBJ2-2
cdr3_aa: ASSLIQGPGTGELF

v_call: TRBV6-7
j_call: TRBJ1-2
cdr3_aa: ASNRSRPGYRKA

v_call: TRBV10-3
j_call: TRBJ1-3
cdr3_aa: AISEYRSSGNTIY

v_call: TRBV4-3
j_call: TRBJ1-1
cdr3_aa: ASSQTGAGGAEAF

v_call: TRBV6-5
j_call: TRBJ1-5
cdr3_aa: ASSYLGGNQPQH

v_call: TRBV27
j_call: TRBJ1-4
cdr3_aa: ASSPGFEKLF

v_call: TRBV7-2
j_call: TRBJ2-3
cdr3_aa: ASSWRTGATDTQY

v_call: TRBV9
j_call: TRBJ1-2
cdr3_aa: ASSVGTGGDYGYT

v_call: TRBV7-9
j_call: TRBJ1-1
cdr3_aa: ASSPAPGSPTEAF

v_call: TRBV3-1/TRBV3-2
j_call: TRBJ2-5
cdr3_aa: ASSQQAGVKY

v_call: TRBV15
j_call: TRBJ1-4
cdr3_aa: ATSRARGGDEKLF

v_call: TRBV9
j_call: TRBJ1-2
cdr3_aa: ASSVDSNYGYT

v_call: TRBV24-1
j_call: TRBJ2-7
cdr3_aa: ATSDLDSKQY